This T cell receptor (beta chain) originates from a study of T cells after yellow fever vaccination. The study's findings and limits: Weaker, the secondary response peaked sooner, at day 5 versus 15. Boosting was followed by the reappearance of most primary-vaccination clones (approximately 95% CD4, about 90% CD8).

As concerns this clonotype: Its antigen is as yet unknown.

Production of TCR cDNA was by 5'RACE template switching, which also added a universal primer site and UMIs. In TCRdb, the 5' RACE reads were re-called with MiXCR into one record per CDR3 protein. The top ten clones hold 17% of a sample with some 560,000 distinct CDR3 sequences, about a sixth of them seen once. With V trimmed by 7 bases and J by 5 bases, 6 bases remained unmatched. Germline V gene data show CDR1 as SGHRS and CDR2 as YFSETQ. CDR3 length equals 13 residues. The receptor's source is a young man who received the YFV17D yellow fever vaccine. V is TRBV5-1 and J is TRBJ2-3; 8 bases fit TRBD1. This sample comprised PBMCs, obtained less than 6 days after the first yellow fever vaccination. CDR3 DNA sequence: TGCGCCAGCGGCCAGGGGGCAGAAGATACGCAGTATTTT. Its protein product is CASGQGAEDTQYF.